The present T cell receptor beta chain was sequenced within a study of blood T cell repertoires in COVID-19. Study information: The study drew acute and convalescent COVID-19 samples from the United States, Italy and Spain. In each case, the material was cDNA or gDNA derived from T cells, B-cell-depleted T cells, or PBMCs.

This CDR3 has 14 residues. Germline V gene data show CDR1 as SGDLS and CDR2 as YYNGEE. V gave up 1 base and J gave up 4 bases, with 9 bases separating them. Per the authors' pipeline: Cell counts per sample came from amplifying reference gene primers. Sequenced by immunoSEQ multiplex PCR; TCRdb stores in-frame clones only, minus some. V, J and clone size are taken as reported in that table, and D and trimming were inferred from the DNA itself. This repertoire shows approximately 280,000 clones, approximately 91% found once; its top ten account for approximately 8.5%. The V call is TRBV9, the J call TRBJ2-1; tentative D call: TRBD2 (6 bases). Sequencing was done on a sample of peripheral blood. This receptor was identified in a man between 18 and 29 years old with active or convalescent COVID-19. CDR3 sequence: CASSVRGTYNEQFF. The CDR3 DNA is TGTGCCAGCAGCGTACGGGGGACTTACAATGAGCAGTTCTTC.